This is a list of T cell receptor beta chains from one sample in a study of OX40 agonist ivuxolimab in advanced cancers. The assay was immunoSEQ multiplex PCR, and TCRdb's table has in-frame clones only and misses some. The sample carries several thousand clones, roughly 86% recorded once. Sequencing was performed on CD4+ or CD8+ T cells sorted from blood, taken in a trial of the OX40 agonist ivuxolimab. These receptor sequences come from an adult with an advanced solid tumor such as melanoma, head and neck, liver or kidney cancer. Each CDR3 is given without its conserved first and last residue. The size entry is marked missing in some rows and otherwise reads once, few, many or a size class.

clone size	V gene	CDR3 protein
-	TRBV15	ATSRDIGGDYGYT
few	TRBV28	ASSLSGQQY
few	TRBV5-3	ASSWTGDYGYT
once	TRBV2	ASRPDSGNQPQH
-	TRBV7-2	ASSAPRGGPYEQY
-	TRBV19	ASSPTGLKLF
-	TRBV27	ASSLVQGTDTQY
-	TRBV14	ASSQGVGGGYEQY
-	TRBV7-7	ASSSDSHPYEQY
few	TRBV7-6	ASSLSTDTQY
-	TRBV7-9	ASSPPGAETQY
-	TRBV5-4	ASSSSGTSGYNEQF
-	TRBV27	ASSLVAGEQY
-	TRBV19	ASSMGGRGLHQPQH
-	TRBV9	ASSEGGDTQY
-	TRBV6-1	ASSDWGSNTEAF
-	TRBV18	ASSDGTGGGNTIY
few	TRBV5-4	ASSLAGDGNGELF
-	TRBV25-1	ASSNGRYEQY
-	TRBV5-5	ASSSGTGPYEQY
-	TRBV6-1	ASMTDSNQPQH
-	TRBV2	ASSEVWSDTQY
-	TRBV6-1	ASSGQGVGEQY
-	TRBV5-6	ASSLFGERARDEQF
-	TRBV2	ASRGANVLT
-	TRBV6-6	ASSYNTGELF
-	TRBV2	ASTSLRDPNTQY
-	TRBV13	ASSSSWVDTQY
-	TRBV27	ASSLFRLGTNEKLF
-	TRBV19	ASSPRTDRGGTEAF
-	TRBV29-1	SALGQDYNEQF
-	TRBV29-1	SVGGQGRDYGYT
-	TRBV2	ASSGENYGYT
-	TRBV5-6	ASSFTGHYGYT
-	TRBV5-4	ASSPHQETQY
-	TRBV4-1	ASTYRQGAYNSPLH
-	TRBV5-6	ASSVTGGSYEQY
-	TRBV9	ASSVYQAPNYGYT
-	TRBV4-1	ASSQGGWGQVNTEAF
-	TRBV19	ASSISRTGGTEQY
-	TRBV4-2	ASSQELGYEQY
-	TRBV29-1	SVEDPLGTDTQY
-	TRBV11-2	ASSFLRDTQY
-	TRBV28	ASSFLQGTDTQY
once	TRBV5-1	ASSLAAGNTEAF